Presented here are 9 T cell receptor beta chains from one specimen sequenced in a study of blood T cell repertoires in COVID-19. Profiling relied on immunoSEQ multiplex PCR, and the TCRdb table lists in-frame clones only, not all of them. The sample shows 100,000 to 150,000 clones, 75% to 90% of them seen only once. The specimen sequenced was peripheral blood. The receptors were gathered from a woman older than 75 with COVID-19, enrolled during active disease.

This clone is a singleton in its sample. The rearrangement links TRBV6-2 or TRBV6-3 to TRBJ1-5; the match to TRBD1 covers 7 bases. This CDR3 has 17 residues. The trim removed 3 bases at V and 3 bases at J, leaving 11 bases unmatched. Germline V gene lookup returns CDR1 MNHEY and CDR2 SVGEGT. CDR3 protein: CASSYVFRTGINQPQHF. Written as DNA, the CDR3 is TGTGCCAGCAGTTATGTTTTCAGGACAGGAATCAATCAGCCCCAGCATTTT.

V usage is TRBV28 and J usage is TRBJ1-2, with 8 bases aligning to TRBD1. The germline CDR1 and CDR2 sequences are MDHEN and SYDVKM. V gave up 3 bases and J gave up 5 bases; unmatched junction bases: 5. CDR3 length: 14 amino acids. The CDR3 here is CASSFRTGTYGYTF. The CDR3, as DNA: TGTGCCAGCAGTTTCCGGACAGGGACTTATGGCTACACCTTC.

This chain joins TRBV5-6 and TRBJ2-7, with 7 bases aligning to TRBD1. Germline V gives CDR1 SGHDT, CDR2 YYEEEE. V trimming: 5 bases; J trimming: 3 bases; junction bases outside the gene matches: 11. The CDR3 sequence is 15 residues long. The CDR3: CASSSLYRGDYEQYF. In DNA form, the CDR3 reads TGTGCCAGCAGTAGCCTCTACAGGGGAGACTACGAGCAGTACTTC.

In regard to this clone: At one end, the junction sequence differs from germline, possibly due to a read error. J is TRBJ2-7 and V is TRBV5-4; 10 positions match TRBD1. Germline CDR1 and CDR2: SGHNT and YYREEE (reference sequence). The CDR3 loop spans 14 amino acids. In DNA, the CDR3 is TGTGCCAGCAGTTTGGACAGGGGGAACTACGAGCAGTACTTC. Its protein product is CASSLDRGNYEQYF.

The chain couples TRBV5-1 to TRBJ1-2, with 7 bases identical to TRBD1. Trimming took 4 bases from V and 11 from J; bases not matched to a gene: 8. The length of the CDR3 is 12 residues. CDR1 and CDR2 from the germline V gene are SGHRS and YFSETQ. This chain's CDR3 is CASSLGTVGYTF. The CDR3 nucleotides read TGCGCCAGCAGCCTAGGGACAGTTGGATACACCTTC.

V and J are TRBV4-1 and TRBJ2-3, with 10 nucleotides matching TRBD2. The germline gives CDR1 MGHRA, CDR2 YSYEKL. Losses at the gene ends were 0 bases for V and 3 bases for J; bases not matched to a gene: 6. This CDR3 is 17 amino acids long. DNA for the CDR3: TGCGCCAGCAGCCAAGAAGGGGCTAGCGGGAGTACAGATACGCAGTATTTT. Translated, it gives CASSQEGASGSTDTQYF.

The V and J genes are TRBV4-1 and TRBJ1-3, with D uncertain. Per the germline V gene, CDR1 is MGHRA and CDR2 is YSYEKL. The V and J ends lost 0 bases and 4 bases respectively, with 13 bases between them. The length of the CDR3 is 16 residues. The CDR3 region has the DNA TGCGCCAGCAGCCAAGACCACGAGGGTGTCGGAAACACCATATATTTT. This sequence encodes CASSQDHEGVGNTIYF.

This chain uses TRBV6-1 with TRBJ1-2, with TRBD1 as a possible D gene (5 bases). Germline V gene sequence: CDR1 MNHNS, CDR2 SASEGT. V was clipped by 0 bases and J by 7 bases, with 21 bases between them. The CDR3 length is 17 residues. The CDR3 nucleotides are TGTGCCAGCAGTGAAGCCGGCAGACAGTGGGACTATGTTGGCTACACCTTC. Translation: CASSEAGRQWDYVGYTF.

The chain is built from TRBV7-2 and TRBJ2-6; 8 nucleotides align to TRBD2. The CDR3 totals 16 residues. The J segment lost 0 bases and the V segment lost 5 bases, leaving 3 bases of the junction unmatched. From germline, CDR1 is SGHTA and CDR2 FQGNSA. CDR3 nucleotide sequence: TGTGCCAGCAGCCGGGGGGGGTCCTCTGGGGCCAACGTCCTGACTTTC. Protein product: CASSRGGSSGANVLTF. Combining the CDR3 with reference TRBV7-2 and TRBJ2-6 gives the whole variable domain GAGVSQSPSNKVTEKGKDVELRCDPISGHTALYWYRQSLGQGLEFLIYFQGNSAPDKSGLPSDRFSAERTGGSVSTLTIQRTQQEDSAVYLCASSRGGSSGANVLTFGAGSRLTVL.